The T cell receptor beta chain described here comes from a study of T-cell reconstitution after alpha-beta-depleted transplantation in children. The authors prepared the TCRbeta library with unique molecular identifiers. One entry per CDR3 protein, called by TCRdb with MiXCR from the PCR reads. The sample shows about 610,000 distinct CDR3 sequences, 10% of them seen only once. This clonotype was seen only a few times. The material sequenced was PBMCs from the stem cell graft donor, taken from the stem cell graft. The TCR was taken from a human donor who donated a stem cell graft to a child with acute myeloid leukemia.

The CDR3 DNA follows: TGTGCCAGCAATAATCCAGGGAAGGAGGCTCGAGAGACCCAGTACTTC. This translates into CASNNPGKEARETQYF. The gene calls are TRBV12-3 or TRBV12-4 and TRBJ2-5, with D possibly called TRBD1 or TRBD2 (5 bases each). This CDR3 has 16 amino acids. Trimming removed 7 bases from V and 4 bases from J, with 22 bases in between.